This TCR beta chain derives from a study of T cell changes during pregnancy in multiple sclerosis. This CDR3 region has 15 residues. With V trimmed by 1 base and J by 3 bases, 4 bases remained unmatched. Germline V gives CDR1 SGDLS, CDR2 YYNGEE. This clone was seen just once. Some clones are missing from TCRdb's copy, which holds only in-frame ones; the method was immunoSEQ multiplex PCR. The table includes about 85,000 clones, about 89% detected once. The clonotype comes from a female donor with multiple sclerosis, enrolled in a pregnancy study. The source was peripheral blood, collected in the first trimester of pregnancy. The chain links TRBV9 to TRBJ2-1; 7 bases agree with TRBD2. CDR3 in DNA: TGTGCCAGCAGCGTATACGGACTAGTCTACAATGAGCAGTTCTTC. It encodes CASSVYGLVYNEQFF.